Presented here are 12 T cell receptor beta chains from one specimen sequenced in a study of T cells in tuberculosis listed by TCRdb under 2018. The library was built by means of the immunoSEQ multiplex PCR assay. TCRdb took this table from immuneACCESS and kept in-frame rearrangements with V and J called. Such tables lack part of the clones; where checked against another copy, unresolved V genes explain under half of the gap, and the rest is unexplained. The sample data list 30,000 to 40,000 clones, and 94% of these were observed just once. The ten largest clones represent around 4.2% of the sample. Explained via the paper, the time point label denotes: new active TB diagnosis, blood taken before or within 7 days of starting treatment. Sequenced material: PBMCs, taken at tuberculosis diagnosis. These receptors were obtained from an adult with tuberculosis.

A single count supports this clone. The chain uses TRBV6-1 and TRBJ1-5; D unresolved. Germline values: CDR1 MNHNS, CDR2 SASEGT. Trimming removed 4 bases from V and 7 bases from J, with 11 bases in between. This CDR3 spans 13 amino acids. The CDR3 region is CASSGGGAQPQHF. The CDR3 DNA is TGTGCCAGCAGTGGGGGAGGCGCCCAGCCCCAGCATTTT.

This chain joins TRBV2 and TRBJ1-2; D is undetermined. The V and J ends lost 2 bases and 6 bases respectively, with 10 bases between them. From germline, CDR1 is SNHLY and CDR2 FYNNEI. The CDR3 loop spans 13 amino acids. CDR3 sequence reads: CASSESVSHGYTF. CDR3 nucleotides: TGTGCCAGCAGTGAATCCGTATCCCATGGCTACACCTTC. Full variable domain (rest looked up from reference TRBV2 and TRBJ1-2): EPEVTQTPSHQVTQMGQEVILRCVPISNHLYFYWYRQILGQKVEFLVSFYNNEISEKSEIFDDQFSVERPDGSNFTLKIRSTKLEDSAMYFCASSESVSHGYTFGSGTRLTVV.

The chain couples TRBV5-1 to TRBJ1-4; TRBD1 matches 7 bases. V lost 0 bases to trimming and J lost 6 bases; unmatched junction nucleotides: 5. Germline CDR1 SGHRS, CDR2 YFSETQ. This CDR3 comprises 15 residues. CDR3 nucleotides: TGCGCCAGCAGCTTGGTAGGGCAGGGGGATGAAAAACTGTTTTTT. Protein: CASSLVGQGDEKLFF.

This chain uses TRBV7-2 with TRBJ2-1, with 8 bases that match TRBD2. There are 14 residues in the CDR3. In germline, CDR1 is SGHTA, CDR2 FQGNSA. Losses at the gene ends were 5 bases for V and 4 bases for J; bases not matched to a gene: 4. CDR3 in DNA: TGTGCCAGCAGCCGCGGGGGGTTATACAATGAGCAGTTCTTC. Translating gives CASSRGGLYNEQFF. The whole variable domain, remainder taken from reference TRBV7-2 and TRBJ2-1, is GAGVSQSPSNKVTEKGKDVELRCDPISGHTALYWYRQSLGQGLEFLIYFQGNSAPDKSGLPSDRFSAERTGGSVSTLTIQRTQQEDSAVYLCASSRGGLYNEQFFGPGTRLTVL.

The gene calls are TRBV2 and TRBJ1-2; no definite D call. Germline V gives CDR1 SNHLY, CDR2 FYNNEI. The germline V and J ends were trimmed by 1 base and 9 bases, with 9 bases remaining between them. This CDR3 region has 12 residues. The CDR3 DNA sequence: TGTGCCAGCAGTGAAGACCCTATGAGCTACACCTTC. Translating it yields CASSEDPMSYTF.

V usage is TRBV7-2 and J usage is TRBJ1-6; D unresolved. The CDR3 sequence is 14 residues long. Germline loops: CDR1 SGHTA, CDR2 FQGNSA. V lost 3 bases and J lost 5, with 8 bases in between. The CDR3: CASSLTGNNSPLHF. In DNA form, the CDR3 reads TGTGCCAGCAGCTTGACGGGAAATAATTCACCCCTCCACTTT.

The rearrangement joins TRBV5-1 to TRBJ2-3; 8 positions agree with TRBD1. Germline lookup yields CDR1 SGHRS and CDR2 YFSETQ. This CDR3 comprises 17 residues. Unmatched junction bases numbered 9, after V lost 2 bases and J lost 1 base. The DNA for the CDR3 is TGCGCCAGCAGCTTATCCCCCGGACAGGGTGGCACAGATACGCAGTATTTT. It encodes CASSLSPGQGGTDTQYF.

The chain joins TRBV15 to TRBJ2-1, with 9 positions matching TRBD1. Per germline, CDR1 LNHNV and CDR2 YYDKDF (reference sequence). CDR3 length: 15 amino acids. Germline trimming cut 3 bases from V and 6 bases from J; bases unmatched to any gene: 6. CDR3 region: CATSRGQGTSNEQFF. The CDR3 coding sequence is TGTGCCACCAGCAGGGGACAGGGAACGTCCAATGAGCAGTTCTTC.

The J gene is TRBJ2-1, the V gene TRBV28, with D possibly matching TRBD2 (6 bases). The V end lost 3 bases, the J end lost 2 bases, and 17 bases lay between the germline ends. This CDR3 is built from 17 residues. The germline V gene has CDR1 MDHEN and CDR2 SYDVKM. CDR3: CASSLVGGVPPYNEQFF. The DNA of the CDR3 is TGTGCCAGCAGTTTGGTCGGGGGAGTCCCCCCCTACAATGAGCAGTTCTTC.

The V call is TRBV27, the J call TRBJ2-7, with unresolved D. This CDR3 has 10 amino acids. Trimming removed 7 bases from V and 3 bases from J, with 4 bases in between. In germline, CDR1 is MNHEY, CDR2 SMNVEV (reference sequence). CDR3 bases: TGTGCCAGCACTTACTACGAGCAGTACTTC. This codes for CASTYYEQYF.

The chain links TRBV18 to TRBJ1-5, with D hard to call. With 3 bases removed from V and 2 bases from J, the gap between germline ends came to 8 bases. Germline V gene lookup returns CDR1 KGHSH and CDR2 LQKENI. The CDR3 has 14 amino acids. The CDR3 sequence: CASSPGRGNQPQHF. CDR3 nucleotide sequence: TGTGCCAGCTCACCCGGTCGGGGCAATCAGCCCCAGCATTTT.

This chain links TRBV30 with TRBJ2-2; D is unclear. Germline V gives CDR1 GTSNPN, CDR2 SVGIG (reference sequence). CDR3 size: 13 residues. V was cut by 5 bases and J by 8 bases, with 15 bases left in between. DNA for the CDR3: TGTGCCTGGCCTTCGATGAAGAGAGGGGAGCTGTTTTTT. It is translated as CAWPSMKRGELFF.